This T cell receptor beta chain originates from a study of blood T cell repertoires in COVID-19. This CDR3 contains 14 residues. The germline V gene has CDR1 LNHDA and CDR2 SQIVND (reference sequence). Trimming cost V 7 bases and J 4 bases, with 14 bases left between them. Original processing notes: Reference gene primer amplification yielded estimated nucleated cell counts. Measured with immunoSEQ multiplex PCR; TCRdb has only the in-frame clones, and not every one. D and trimming come from the DNA, and the V and J calls and clone size come from that table. The sample holds approximately 280,000 clones, 90% seen once.

The receptor was derived from a woman between 18 and 30 years old with acute COVID-19. Material for sequencing was PBMCs or T cells enriched from blood (not recorded which). This chain uses TRBV19 with TRBJ2-1; D not certain. CDR3 loop: CASNPDSPYNEQFF. The CDR3 DNA sequence: TGTGCCAGTAACCCCGACTCGCCGTACAATGAGCAGTTCTTC.